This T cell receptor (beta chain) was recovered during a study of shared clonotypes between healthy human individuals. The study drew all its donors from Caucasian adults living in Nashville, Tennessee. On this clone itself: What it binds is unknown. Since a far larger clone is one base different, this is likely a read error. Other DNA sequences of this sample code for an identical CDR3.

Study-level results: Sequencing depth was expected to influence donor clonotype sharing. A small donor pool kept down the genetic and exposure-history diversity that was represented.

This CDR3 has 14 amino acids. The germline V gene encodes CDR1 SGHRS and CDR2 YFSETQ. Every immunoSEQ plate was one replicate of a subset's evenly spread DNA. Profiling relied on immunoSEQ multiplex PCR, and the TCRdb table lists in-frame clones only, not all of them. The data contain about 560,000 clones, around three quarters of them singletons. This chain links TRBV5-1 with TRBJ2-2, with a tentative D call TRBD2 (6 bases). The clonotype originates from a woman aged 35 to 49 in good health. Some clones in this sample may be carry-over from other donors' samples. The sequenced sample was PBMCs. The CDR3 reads CARGWRDCTGELFF. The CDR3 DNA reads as TGCGCCAGAGGGTGGCGGGACTGTACCGGGGAGCTGTTTTTC.